The TCR beta chain described here comes from a study of blood T cell repertoires in COVID-19 (dated by TCRdb to 2020 to 2022). Regarding the research as a whole: Collaborator samples came from the United States, Italy and Spain and covered acute and convalescent phases of COVID-19. Samples came from the ongoing ImmuneRACE study (first 160 participants) plus 1,254 subjects from 6 global collaborators. The prospective study material was composed of cDNA or gDNA derived from T cells, B-cell-depleted T cells, or PBMCs. Subjects who had been exposed to COVID-19, were actively infected with it, or had recovered from it provided the deeply sampled blood TCRbeta repertoires that made up the dataset. The repertoires were made available in a free public database intended to serve as a resource for research on the immune response to SARS-CoV-2. Sample metadata almost always included a de-identified subject ID, COVID-19 status, age in years and sex. Where available, HLA class I and class II types were obtained from metadata supplied by the sample provider rather than from assay-based typing. Results and caveats for the whole study, not just this receptor: Clinical and demographic metadata were provided uncurated, with the amount varying by source and participant.

The collaborating institutions used their own protocols to collect whole blood in K2EDTA tubes. Collaborator samples were shipped for TCRbeta analysis as frozen whole blood, isolated PBMCs, or DNA extracted from either sample type. TCRbeta CDR3 regions were amplified from genomic DNA using the immunoSEQ Assay, a bias-controlled multiplex PCR. Per the original workflow: Nucleated cell counts per sample were estimated from amplification of reference gene primers within the assay. To quantify the absolute abundance of each unique TCRbeta CDR3 rearrangement, sequence reads were collapsed and filtered. Productive Simpson clonality was computed per sample as the square root of Simpson's diversity index over productive rearrangements. Here the immuneACCESS table is served through TCRdb, limited to in-frame sequences with V and J called. Missing clones are a known gap in these copies; in checked studies unresolved V genes cover under half, and the rest lacks a known reason. That table gives V, J and clone size, and the DNA gave D and trimming. Within this sample are a few hundred thousand clones, with 81% of them counted one time only. More than 1% of the sample lies in the top ten.

On this clone itself: It has no known antigen specificity. Base qualities are missing; no much larger clone stands one base away.

Clipping removes 8 bases from V and 7 bases from J, with 14 as the unmatched junction base count. Taken from the germline V gene, the CDR1 and CDR2 loops are SQVTM and ANQGSEA. The CDR3 goes from the cysteine to the phenylalanine over 13 residues. The read is trimmed to its CDR3 DNA, 39 bases read in frame from base 1. The sequenced material came from peripheral blood. This receptor was taken from a human donor with acute or convalescent COVID-19. The donor label of this sample is uncertain. The rearrangement combines TRBV29-1 with TRBJ2-7, and 7 junctional nucleotides match TRBD1. The DNA sequence is as follows: TGCAGCACCCGGGACAGAACTACGAGGGAGCAGTACTTC. Translated, it gives CSTRDRTTREQYF.